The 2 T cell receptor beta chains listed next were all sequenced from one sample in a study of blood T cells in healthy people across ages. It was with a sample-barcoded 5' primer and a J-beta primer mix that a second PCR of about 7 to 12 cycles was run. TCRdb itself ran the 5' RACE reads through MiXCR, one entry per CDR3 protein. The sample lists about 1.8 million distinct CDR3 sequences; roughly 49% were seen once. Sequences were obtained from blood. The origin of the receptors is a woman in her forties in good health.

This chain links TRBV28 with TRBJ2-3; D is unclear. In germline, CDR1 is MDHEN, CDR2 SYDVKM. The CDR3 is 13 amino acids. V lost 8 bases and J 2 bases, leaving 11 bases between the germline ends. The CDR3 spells CASRSTLTDTQYF. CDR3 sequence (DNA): TGTGCCAGCCGCAGTACTCTCACAGATACGCAGTATTTT.

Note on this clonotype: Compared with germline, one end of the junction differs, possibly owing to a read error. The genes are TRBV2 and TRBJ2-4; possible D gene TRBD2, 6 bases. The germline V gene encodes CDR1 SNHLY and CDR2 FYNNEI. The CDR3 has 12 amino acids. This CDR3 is CASSEGGNIQYF. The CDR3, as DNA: TGCGCCAGCAGTGAGGGAGGAAACATTCAGTACTTC.